The clone carrying this T cell receptor beta chain is deemed medium-sized. Its target is not known. The data are from a study of HIV-infected patients and healthy controls. Looked up from germline, CDR1 is SGHTA and CDR2 is FQGNSA. The CDR3 spans 13 residues. V was cut by 2 bases and J by 5 bases, with 8 bases left in between. Whole blood was used without fractionation, so all unsorted peripheral T cells were included. Approximately 500 ng RNA was reverse transcribed with alpha and beta constant-region primers. Separate chain-specific third strand synthesis with multiplexing indices produced the alpha and beta libraries. All rearrangements within a chain used one primer pair; cDNA molecules carried barcodes. TCRdb re-called the 5' RACE reads with MiXCR, one entry per CDR3 protein. Of more than 15,000 distinct CDR3 sequences in the sample, 12% are singletons; the top ten hold 8.5% to 14%. Points from the study as a whole: Healthy control repertoires had roughly threefold more distinct CDR3s than untreated HIV+ repertoires, and higher Shannon diversity. Significant mean usage differences between HIV-infected patients and controls involved eight alpha and eight beta V genes.

The sequence was obtained from an adult in good health. V and J are TRBV7-2 and TRBJ2-3; D is perhaps TRBD1 (5 bases). Material: blood. This CDR3 reads CASSLRGGDTQYF. DNA for the CDR3: TGTGCCAGCAGCTTAAGGGGCGGAGATACGCAGTATTTT.